This TCR beta chain was sequenced for a study of T cells in localized non-small cell lung cancer (dated by TCRdb to between 2020 and 2021). Background for the entire study: The study analyzed T cell repertoires of approximately 240 early-stage NSCLC patients, comparing tumors and uninvolved tumor-adjacent lungs. The cohort was made up of roughly 250 treatment-naive NSCLC patients whose localized lung tumors had been resected. The mean age of the NSCLC patients was just over 65 years, with about 120 men and 100 to 110 women. The full study reports these points: Because multi-region tumor sequencing was not performed, intratumor heterogeneity could not be ruled out. Higher blood T cell density associated with longer overall survival, while higher adjacent-lung clonality associated with shorter survival. A median of around 60 of the top 100 tumor clones turned up in the paired uninvolved adjacent lung, and fewer than 35 of those clones also ranked among the top 100 of that same adjacent lung. Because of the exploratory design, TCR variables were selected using unadjusted p-values without false-discovery rate correction. Uninvolved tumor-adjacent lung showed the highest T cell clonality, higher than tumor, which suggests more focused antigenic responses in the adjacent lung.

TCR beta CDR3 regions were sequenced from DNA using the immunoSEQ Assay. The authors' analysis ran thus. T cell density was computed as TCR beta template counts normalized to usable DNA estimated by amplifying housekeeping genes. Richness was estimated with the preseqR package, extrapolating to 400,000 templates for PBMC samples and 120,000 templates for tissue samples. Clonality was defined as one minus Pielou's evenness. Tissue-enriched TCRs were identified through differential abundance testing performed on productive amino-acid clonotypes, with a minimum total count of 5 and an alpha of 0.1. The Jaccard Index and the Morisita Overlap Index were used to quantify repertoire overlap between compartments. GLIPH grouped TCR beta CDR3s together with public tetramer-defined viral CDR3s, and a viral motif had to include at least three viral sequences and show V-gene enrichment. TCRdb mirrors the immuneACCESS table, restricted to in-frame sequences. Some clones are absent from its copies; in checked studies, under half trace to an unresolved V gene, and the reason for the others is unknown. From that table come the V and J calls and clone size; the DNA was used to work out D and trimming. The sample data list roughly 30,000 clones, and 92% of these were observed just once. The ten largest clones capture approximately 3.9% of the sample.

To note about this clone: The antigen it recognizes is unknown. No clone much larger than this one lies a single base away; base qualities are absent.

At diagnosis, peripheral blood, uninvolved tumor-adjacent lung and tumor were collected and stored as a combination of fresh-frozen and FFPE material. Blood samples were analyzed as peripheral blood mononuclear cells for TCR repertoire profiling. Germline trimming: 3 bases from V, 2 bases from J; junction bases outside gene matches: 6. Counted from cysteine to phenylalanine, this CDR3 has 15 amino acids. The kept DNA is CDR3 alone, 45 bases in frame from the first base. CDR1 and CDR2, looked up from the germline V gene, are SQVTM and ANQGSEA. Sequencing used peripheral blood mononuclear cells, obtained before any cancer treatment. Rearrangement joined TRBV29-1 to TRBJ2-5; 10 central nucleotides agree with TRBD2. This TCR was sampled from a woman aged 40 to 75 with stage III lung adenocarcinoma. CDR3 protein: CSVDRLAGEQETQYF. The nucleotide sequence is given as TGCAGCGTTGATCGGCTAGCGGGAGAGCAAGAGACCCAGTACTTC.